These T cell receptor beta chains were read from a single sample in a study of T cells in Graves' hyperthyroidism and ophthalmopathy. TCRdb re-called the multiplex PCR reads through MiXCR, storing one row per CDR3 protein. The table lists nearly 600,000 distinct CDR3 sequences, more than 11% of them singletons. The sequencing sample was made of blood. The receptor source for this set is a woman between 25 and 40 years old with Graves' hyperthyroidism that later progressed to Graves' ophthalmopathy. CDR3s include the opening cysteine and the closing phenylalanine or tryptophan. A D gene is named only where the DNA matches it firmly.

j_gene | v_gene | d_gene | CDR3aa
TRBJ1-4 | TRBV11-2 | TRBD1 | CASSFWGQGHEKLFF
TRBJ1-3 | TRBV3-1 | - | CASSQRTTAAGNTIYF
TRBJ1-3 | TRBV28 | - | CASSPIITGTGNTIYF
TRBJ1-1 | TRBV14 | - | CASSQGLASTEAFF
TRBJ2-7 | TRBV6-2/TRBV6-3 | TRBD2 | CASSYVWTSGRSYEQYF
TRBJ1-4 | TRBV30 | - | CAWKQTATNEKLFF
TRBJ1-6 | TRBV11-3 | - | CASSLETGSYNSPLHF
TRBJ2-1 | TRBV4-2 | - | CASSQDLGPSYNEQFF
TRBJ2-3 | TRBV7-3 | - | CASSLDPSRIMVDTQYF
TRBJ1-5 | TRBV7-6 | - | CASSLEVWDSNQPQHF
TRBJ2-2 | TRBV18 | - | CASSPGRTGELFF
TRBJ2-1 | TRBV5-5 | - | CASSLFLGFNEQFF
TRBJ1-6 | TRBV12-3/TRBV12-4 | - | CASSSQGHNSPLHF
TRBJ1-2 | TRBV5-6 | TRBD1 | CASSFGTGEGYTF
TRBJ1-5 | TRBV28 | TRBD1 | CASRLGQYSNQPQHF
TRBJ2-5 | TRBV4-1 | - | CASSQVRVPETQYF
TRBJ2-5 | TRBV19 | - | CASGPPGRQETQYF
TRBJ1-3 | TRBV10-2 | - | CASSGARGSGNTIYF
TRBJ2-1 | TRBV4-1 | - | CASSPSFNEQFF
TRBJ2-7 | TRBV12-3/TRBV12-4 | - | CASSLSPTRTYEQYF
TRBJ2-1 | TRBV4-1 | - | CASSQAPTPADYNEQFF
TRBJ2-1 | TRBV9 | TRBD2 | CASSVVGGSNEQFF
TRBJ1-6 | TRBV28 | - | CASSLDRAYNSPLHF
TRBJ2-1 | TRBV3-1 | - | CASSQERNSYNEQFF
TRBJ1-6 | TRBV28 | - | CASSVRGAYNSPLHF
TRBJ2-5 | TRBV10-1 | TRBD2 | CASSDRTSGRDWETQYF
TRBJ1-5 | TRBV20-1 | TRBD1 | CSLTGTEGNQPQHF
TRBJ2-4 | TRBV19 | TRBD2 | CASTKTLTSGKNIQYF
TRBJ2-7 | TRBV20-1 | TRBD1 | CSASDRVYEQYF
TRBJ1-2 | TRBV28 | - | CASRDIYGYTF
TRBJ2-3 | TRBV12-3/TRBV12-4 | TRBD2 | CASRATSGSTDTQYF
TRBJ1-5 | TRBV27 | - | CASSSPGDKPHF
TRBJ2-1 | TRBV20-1 | - | CSAREQFNRVGHEQFF
TRBJ2-7 | TRBV20-1 | - | CSAAPWGEQYF
TRBJ2-7 | TRBV2 | TRBD1 | CASSGDSPNEQYF
TRBJ1-5 | TRBV2 | - | CATREGTSQPQHF
TRBJ2-7 | TRBV4-3 | TRBD2 | CASSQGVLAGDEQYF
TRBJ1-2 | TRBV11-2 | - | CASSYKGLRPRGTF
TRBJ1-3 | TRBV20-1 | TRBD1 | CSAESGTAGNTIYF
TRBJ2-2 | TRBV20-1 | - | CSARDQGTGELFF
TRBJ2-2 | TRBV7-9 | - | CASTNWGGGELFF
TRBJ2-7 | TRBV7-8 | TRBD2 | CASSLAGLAGGPVYEQYF
TRBJ1-1 | TRBV20-1 | - | CSASGTPNTEAFF
TRBJ1-1 | TRBV4-1 | - | CASSQDITRKAFF
TRBJ2-5 | TRBV10-3 | TRBD2 | CAISGLAGATQETQYF
TRBJ2-3 | TRBV6-2/TRBV6-3 | TRBD2 | CASKNWREGTDTQYF
TRBJ2-5 | TRBV7-9 | TRBD1 | CASSPKGAGETQYF
TRBJ1-1 | TRBV4-3 | - | CASSQERENTEAFF
TRBJ2-7 | TRBV5-6 | - | CASSLGSNEQYF